Below, one T cell receptor beta chain is given with its context. Its antigen is as yet unknown. This sample stems from a study of early T cells in non-severe SARS-CoV-2 infection. Whole-study context: Chains were unpaired, as sequencing was done on bulk RNA from unsorted whole blood.

Study findings and constraints: Lookups in VDJdb leaned toward anti-spike CD8 responses and missed private and CD4 specificities.

V lost 10 bases to trimming and J lost 1 base, with 13 bases between them. Germline lookup yields CDR1 LNHDA and CDR2 SQIVND (reference sequence). CDR3 length: 14 amino acids. Unique molecular identifiers were attached to individual cDNA molecules. One entry per CDR3 protein results from TCRdb running MiXCR on the 5' RACE reads. The repertoire holds 75,000 to 80,000 distinct CDR3 sequences, with about 11% as singletons. The sample was whole blood, taken at baseline. This chain joins TRBV19 and TRBJ2-2; D remains unclear. The receptor was isolated from an adult who was a healthcare worker with PCR-confirmed SARS-CoV-2 infection or an uninfected control (not recorded which). The CDR3 spells CATSGHLNTGELFF. CDR3 DNA sequence: TGTGCCACGTCCGGGCACCTGAACACCGGGGAGCTGTTTTTT.